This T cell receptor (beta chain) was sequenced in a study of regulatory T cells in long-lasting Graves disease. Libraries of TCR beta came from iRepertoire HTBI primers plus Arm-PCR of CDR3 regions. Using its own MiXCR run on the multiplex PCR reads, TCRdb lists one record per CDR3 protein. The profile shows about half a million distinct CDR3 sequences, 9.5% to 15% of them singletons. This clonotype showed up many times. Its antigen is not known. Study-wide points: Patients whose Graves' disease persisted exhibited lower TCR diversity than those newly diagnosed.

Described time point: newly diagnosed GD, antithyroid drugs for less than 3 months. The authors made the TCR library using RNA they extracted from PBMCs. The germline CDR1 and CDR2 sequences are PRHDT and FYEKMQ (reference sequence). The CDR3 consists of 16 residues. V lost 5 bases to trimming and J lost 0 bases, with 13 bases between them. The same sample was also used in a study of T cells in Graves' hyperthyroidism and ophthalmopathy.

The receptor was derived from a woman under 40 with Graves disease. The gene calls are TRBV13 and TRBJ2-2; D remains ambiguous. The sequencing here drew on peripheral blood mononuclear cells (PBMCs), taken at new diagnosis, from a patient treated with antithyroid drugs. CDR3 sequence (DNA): TGTGCCAGCAGCCCTCAAAAGGGCTCGAACACCGGGGAGCTGTTTTTT. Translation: CASSPQKGSNTGELFF.